The T cell receptor beta chain described here comes from a study of STAT5B mutations in CD4+ large granular lymphocyte leukemia (dated by TCRdb to between 2021 and 2023). Describing the broader study: Among healthy controls, the CDR3 'QG' motif was associated with a particular HLA allele. The TCRbeta repertoires of CD4+ T-cell large granular lymphocyte leukemia patients were compared with the TCRbeta repertoires of healthy blood donors. Flow cytometry on FACSCanto II or FACSVerse showed that the purified fractions were more than 95% pure among lymphocytes.

The study at large found these results: The data were not HLA-matched, and the higher clonality in CD4+ T-LGLL than in CD8+ T-LGLL could be due to the relatively small sample size. Compared with healthy CD4+ repertoires, CD4-sorted patient repertoires appeared more clonal, and this difference remained even after the putative leukemic clones were removed. Enrichment of TRBV06-family usage was observed among the top patient clones (8/27) relative to healthy controls (2/35). Each patient's main leukemic clonotypes were private, but approximately 23% of these clonotypes showed up at low frequency in the non-leukemic repertoires of other patients.

TCRbeta rearrangements were sequenced from genomic DNA using the immunoSEQ assay at survey resolution. The source study handled its data this way. In the TCR sequencing data, the lowest productive clonotype frequency that could be detected was 2.59 x 10-5. Only productive TCRbeta rearrangements, meaning sequences that were complete and in-frame, were kept for the analyses. Simpson clonality, calculated in the immunoSEQ Analyzer version 3.0, was used as the measure of sample clonality. Clones were categorized by frequency as very rare, small, medium, large (1-20%) or hyperexpanded (>20%). OLGA 1.2.3 estimated generation probabilities, VDJtools produced V-gene circos plots, VDJdb was queried for specificities, and GLIPH identified CDR3 motifs. TCRdb holds this immuneACCESS table with in-frame rearrangements only. Some clones are missing; in checked studies, unresolved V genes explain under half, and the rest has no known cause. D and trimming were read from the DNA, whereas the V and J calls and clone size are those reported in that table. The sample contains roughly 48,000 clones, just over 70% of them found a single time. The ten largest clones add up to less than 2% of the sample.

This clone was picked up a small number of times. What antigen it recognizes has not been identified. The sample holds no much larger clone one base away, and base qualities are not on file. V is clipped by 6 bases and J by 7 bases, and the sequence between their germline boundaries is 12 bases long. For CDR1 and CDR2, the germline V gene lists KGHSH and LQKENI. The CDR3 holds 13 amino acids from the cysteine to the phenylalanine. The CDR3 DNA has 39 bases and is translated from base 1. The healthy control group was made up of fewer than 40 blood donors, and the Finnish Red Cross blood service supplied their buffy coats. All TCR-sequenced material derived from peripheral blood: patient blood samples and healthy donor buffy coats. Peripheral blood mononuclear cells were isolated by Ficoll-Hypaque gradient centrifugation. Magnetic purification was used to isolate CD4+ cells from the buffy coats of the healthy controls. The Gentra Puregene Cell and Tissue kit was used to extract genomic DNA, and a Qubit 2.0 fluorometer was used to measure the amount of genomic DNA.

Rearrangement joined TRBV18 to TRBJ2-2; a weak D assignment points to TRBD1 (5 bases agree). The TCR was taken from a human donor in good health. Sample: CD4+ T cells from blood buffy coats. The CDR3: CASSRDSVGELFF. The nucleotides read TGTGCCAGCTCCCGAGACAGTGTCGGGGAGCTGTTTTTT.